A selection of T cell receptor beta chains follows, all from one sample in a study of PD-1 blockade in classical Hodgkin lymphoma. Using immunoSEQ multiplex PCR, the repertoire was profiled, and TCRdb retains in-frame clones only, with some absent. The sample includes 20,000 to 25,000 clones, roughly 72% of them seen just once. Sample: peripheral blood mononuclear cells (PBMCs), taken at baseline. The receptors shown here come from a human donor with classical Hodgkin lymphoma. Both conserved end residues are part of each CDR3. A D gene is named only where the DNA matches it firmly. Only part of the rows carry a size: once, few, many, or a class if the clone is expanded.

TRBV7-2	TRBJ1-5	.	.	15	TGTGCCAGCACCCCGGAATGGGATAGCAATCAGCCCCAGCATTTT	CASTPEWDSNQPQHF
TRBV6-5	TRBJ2-5	.	.	12	TGTGCCAGCAATGGGGCAGGGGAGACCCAGTACTTC	CASNGAGETQYF
TRBV19	TRBJ2-3	TRBD2	few	15	TGTGCCAGTAGCCAGACTAGCGGGGCTTTCGATACGCAGTATTTT	CASSQTSGAFDTQYF
TRBV5-4	TRBJ2-5	.	.	15	TGTGCCAGCAGCCCGGGGGGCCAGGGGAAAGAGACCCAGTACTTC	CASSPGGQGKETQYF
TRBV18	TRBJ1-6	TRBD1	few	16	TGTGCCAGCTCACCACGGATAGGACAGGGTGATTCACCCCTCCACTTT	CASSPRIGQGDSPLHF
TRBV29-1	TRBJ2-4	.	.	14	TGCAGCGTTGGGGTTCGCTCGGCCCAAAACATTCAGTACTTC	CSVGVRSAQNIQYF
TRBV19	TRBJ1-1	.	medium-sized	16	TGTGCCAGTAGTATAGAGGGGATCCGGCTGAACACTGAAGCTTTCTTT	CASSIEGIRLNTEAFF
TRBV18	TRBJ1-2	TRBD1	.	13	TGTGCCAGCTCACCAGGGACAGATTATGGCTACACCTTC	CASSPGTDYGYTF
TRBV6-5	TRBJ2-5	.	.	14	TGTGCCAGCAGTTATATGAGGGTAGGGGAGACCCAGTACTTC	CASSYMRVGETQYF
TRBV6-6	TRBJ2-7	.	.	10	TGTGCCAGCAAGGGCTACGAGCAGTACTTC	CASKGYEQYF
TRBV5-8	TRBJ2-1	TRBD1	.	16	TGTGCCAGCAGCAGGGACAGGGGGAGACCCTACAATGAGCAGTTCTTC	CASSRDRGRPYNEQFF
TRBV10-2	TRBJ2-7	TRBD2	.	15	TGCGCCAGCAGTGAGCCCGGGGGGACCTCCTACGAGCAGTACTTC	CASSEPGGTSYEQYF